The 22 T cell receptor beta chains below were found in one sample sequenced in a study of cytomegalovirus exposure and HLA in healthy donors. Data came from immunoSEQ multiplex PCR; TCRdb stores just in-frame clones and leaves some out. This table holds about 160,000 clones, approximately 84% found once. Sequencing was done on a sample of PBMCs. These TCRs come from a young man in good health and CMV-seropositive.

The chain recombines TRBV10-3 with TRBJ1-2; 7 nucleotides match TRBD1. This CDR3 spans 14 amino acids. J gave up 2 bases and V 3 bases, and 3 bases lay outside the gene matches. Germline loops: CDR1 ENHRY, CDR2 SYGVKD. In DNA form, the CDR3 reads TGTGCCATCAGTGAAAACAGGGGCAACTATGGCTACACCTTC. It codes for CAISENRGNYGYTF.

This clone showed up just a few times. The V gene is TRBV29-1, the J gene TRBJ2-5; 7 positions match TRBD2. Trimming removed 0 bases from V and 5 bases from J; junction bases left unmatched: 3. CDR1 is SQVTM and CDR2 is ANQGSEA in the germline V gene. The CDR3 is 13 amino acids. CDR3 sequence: CSVEEGGEETQYF. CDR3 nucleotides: TGCAGCGTTGAAGAGGGAGGGGAGGAGACCCAGTACTTC.

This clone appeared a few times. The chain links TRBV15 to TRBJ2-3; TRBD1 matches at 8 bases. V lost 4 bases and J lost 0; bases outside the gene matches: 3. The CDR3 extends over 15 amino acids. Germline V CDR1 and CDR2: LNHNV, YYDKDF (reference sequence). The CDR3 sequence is CATSTGGGSTDTQYF. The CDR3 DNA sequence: TGTGCCACCAGCACAGGGGGCGGGAGCACAGATACGCAGTATTTT.

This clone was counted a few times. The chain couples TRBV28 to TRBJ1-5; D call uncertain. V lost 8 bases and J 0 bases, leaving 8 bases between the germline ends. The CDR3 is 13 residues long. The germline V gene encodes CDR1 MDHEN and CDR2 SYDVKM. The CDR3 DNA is TGTGCCAGCGGCTACTATAGCAATCAGCCCCAGCATTTT. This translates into CASGYYSNQPQHF.

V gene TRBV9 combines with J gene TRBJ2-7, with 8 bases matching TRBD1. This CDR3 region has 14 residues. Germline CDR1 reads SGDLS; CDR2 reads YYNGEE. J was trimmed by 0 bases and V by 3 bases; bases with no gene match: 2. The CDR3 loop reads CASSGQGRSYEQYF. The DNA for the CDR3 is TGTGCCAGCAGCGGACAGGGGCGCTCCTACGAGCAGTACTTC.

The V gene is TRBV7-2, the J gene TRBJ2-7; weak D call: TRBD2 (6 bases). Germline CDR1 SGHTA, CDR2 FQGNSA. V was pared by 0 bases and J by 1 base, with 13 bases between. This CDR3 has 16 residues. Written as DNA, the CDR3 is TGTGCCAGCAGCTTAGCTCGGGGGTACCTATCCTACGAGCAGTACTTC. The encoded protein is CASSLARGYLSYEQYF.

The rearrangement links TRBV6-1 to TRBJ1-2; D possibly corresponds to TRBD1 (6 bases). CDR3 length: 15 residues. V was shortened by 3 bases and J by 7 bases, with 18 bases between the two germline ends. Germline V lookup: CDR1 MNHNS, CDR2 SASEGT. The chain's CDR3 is CASSDLQGGYAGYTF. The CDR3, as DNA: TGTGCCAGCAGTGACCTACAGGGAGGGTATGCTGGCTACACCTTC.

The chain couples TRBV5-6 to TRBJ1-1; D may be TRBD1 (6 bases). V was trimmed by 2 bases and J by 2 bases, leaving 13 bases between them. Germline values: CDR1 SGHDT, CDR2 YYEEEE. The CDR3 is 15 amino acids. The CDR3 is CASSFGAGVNTEAFF. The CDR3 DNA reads TGTGCCAGCAGCTTCGGGGCAGGGGTTAACACTGAAGCTTTCTTT.

The CDR3 sequence: CASRYQGDTGELFF. CDR3 nucleotide sequence: TGTGCCAGCAGGTACCAGGGGGACACCGGGGAGCTGTTTTTT. The chain couples TRBV5-4 to TRBJ2-2, with 7 bases matching TRBD1. The CDR3 consists of 14 residues. CDR1 and CDR2 from the germline V gene are SGHNT and YYREEE (reference sequence). V shed 5 bases, J shed 3 bases, and the junction held 4 bases outside the gene matches.

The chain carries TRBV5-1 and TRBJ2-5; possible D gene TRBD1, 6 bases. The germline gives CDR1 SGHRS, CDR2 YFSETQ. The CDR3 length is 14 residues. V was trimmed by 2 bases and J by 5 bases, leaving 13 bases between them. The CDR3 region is CASSFRGPGETQYF. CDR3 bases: TGCGCCAGCAGCTTCAGGGGCCCGGGGGAGACCCAGTACTTC.

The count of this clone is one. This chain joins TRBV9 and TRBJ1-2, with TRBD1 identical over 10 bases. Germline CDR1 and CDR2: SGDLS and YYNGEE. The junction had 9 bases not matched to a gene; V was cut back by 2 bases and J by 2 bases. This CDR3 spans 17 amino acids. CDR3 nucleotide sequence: TGTGCCAGCAGCGTCGGGACAGGGGAAATGGGCAACTATGGCTACACCTTC. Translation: CASSVGTGEMGNYGYTF.

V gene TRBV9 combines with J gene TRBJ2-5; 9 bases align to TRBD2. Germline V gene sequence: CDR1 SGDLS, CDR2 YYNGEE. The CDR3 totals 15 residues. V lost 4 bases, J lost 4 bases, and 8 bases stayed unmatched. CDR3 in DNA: TGTGCCAGCAGCACCATAGCGGGAGAGGGAGAGACCCAGTACTTC. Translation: CASSTIAGEGETQYF.

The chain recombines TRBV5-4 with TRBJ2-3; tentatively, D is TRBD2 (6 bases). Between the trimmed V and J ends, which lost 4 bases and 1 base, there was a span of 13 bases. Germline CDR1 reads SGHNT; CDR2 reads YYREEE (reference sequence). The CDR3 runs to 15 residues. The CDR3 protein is CASSREASGTDTQYF. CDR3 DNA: TGTGCCAGCAGCCGCGAGGCTAGCGGCACAGATACGCAGTATTTT. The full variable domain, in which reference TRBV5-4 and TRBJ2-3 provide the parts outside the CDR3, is ETGVTQSPTHLIKTRGQQVTLRCSSQSGHNTVSWYQQALGQGPQFIFQYYREEENGRGNFPPRFSGLQFPNYSSELNVNALELDDSALYLCASSREASGTDTQYFGPGTRLTVL.

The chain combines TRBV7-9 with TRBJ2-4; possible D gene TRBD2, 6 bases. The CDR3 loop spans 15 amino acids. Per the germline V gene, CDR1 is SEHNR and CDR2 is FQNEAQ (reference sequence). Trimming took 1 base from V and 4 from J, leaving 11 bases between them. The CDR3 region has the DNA TGTGCCAGCAGCTTAGTTTGGAGCGGGAAAAACATTCAGTACTTC. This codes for CASSLVWSGKNIQYF.

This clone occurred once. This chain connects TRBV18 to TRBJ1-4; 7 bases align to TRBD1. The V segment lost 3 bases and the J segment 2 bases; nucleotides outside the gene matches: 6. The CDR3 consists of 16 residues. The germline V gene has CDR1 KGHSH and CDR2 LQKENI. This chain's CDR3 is CASSPRATGTNEKLFF. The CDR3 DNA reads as TGTGCCAGCTCACCGAGAGCGACAGGGACTAATGAAAAACTGTTTTTT. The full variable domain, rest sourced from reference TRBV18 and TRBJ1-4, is NAGVMQNPRHLVRRRGQEARLRCSPMKGHSHVYWYRQLPEEGLKFMVYLQKENIIDESGMPKERFSAEFPKEGPSILRIQQVVRGDSAAYFCASSPRATGTNEKLFFGSGTQLSVL.

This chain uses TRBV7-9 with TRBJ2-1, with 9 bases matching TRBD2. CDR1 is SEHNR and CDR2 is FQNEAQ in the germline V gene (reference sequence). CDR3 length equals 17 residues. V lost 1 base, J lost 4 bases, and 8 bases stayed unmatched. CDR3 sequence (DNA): TGTGCCAGCAGCTTAGACGGTCTAGCGGGATTGTACAATGAGCAGTTCTTC. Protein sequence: CASSLDGLAGLYNEQFF.

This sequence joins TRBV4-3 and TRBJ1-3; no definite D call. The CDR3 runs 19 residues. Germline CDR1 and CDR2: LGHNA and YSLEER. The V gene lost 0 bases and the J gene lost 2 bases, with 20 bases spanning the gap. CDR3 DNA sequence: TGCGCCAGCAGCCAAGATAGGAGTGGAGACCCCCGGACTGGAAACACCATATATTTT. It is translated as CASSQDRSGDPRTGNTIYF.

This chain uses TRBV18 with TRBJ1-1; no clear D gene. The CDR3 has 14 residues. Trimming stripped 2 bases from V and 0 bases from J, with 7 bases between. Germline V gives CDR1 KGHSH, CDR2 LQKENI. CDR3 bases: TGTGCCAGCTCACCATCAACAGTGAACACTGAAGCTTTCTTT. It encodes CASSPSTVNTEAFF.

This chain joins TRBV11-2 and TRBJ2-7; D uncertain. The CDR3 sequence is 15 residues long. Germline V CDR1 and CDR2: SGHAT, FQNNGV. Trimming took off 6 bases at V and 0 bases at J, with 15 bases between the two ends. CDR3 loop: CASRNTQYPSYEQYF. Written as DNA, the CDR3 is TGTGCCAGCAGAAATACACAATACCCCTCCTACGAGCAGTACTTC.

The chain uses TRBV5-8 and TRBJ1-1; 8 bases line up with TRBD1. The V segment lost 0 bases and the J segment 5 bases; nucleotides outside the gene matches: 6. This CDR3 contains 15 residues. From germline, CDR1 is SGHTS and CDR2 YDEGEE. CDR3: CASSLGQGAITEAFF. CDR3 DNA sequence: TGTGCCAGCAGCTTGGGCCAGGGGGCGATAACTGAAGCTTTCTTT.

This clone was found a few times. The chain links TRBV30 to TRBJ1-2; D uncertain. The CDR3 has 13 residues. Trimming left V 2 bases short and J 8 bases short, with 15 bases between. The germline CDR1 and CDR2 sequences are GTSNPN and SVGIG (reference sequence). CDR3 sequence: CAWSSLWPSGYTF. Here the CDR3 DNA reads TGTGCCTGGAGTTCCCTTTGGCCTAGCGGCTACACCTTC.

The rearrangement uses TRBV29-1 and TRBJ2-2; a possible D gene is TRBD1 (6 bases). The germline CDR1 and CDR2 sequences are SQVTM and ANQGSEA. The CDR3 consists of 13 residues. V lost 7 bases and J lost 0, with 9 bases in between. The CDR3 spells CSAGTPNTGELFF. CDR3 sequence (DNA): TGCAGCGCAGGGACACCGAACACCGGGGAGCTGTTTTTT.